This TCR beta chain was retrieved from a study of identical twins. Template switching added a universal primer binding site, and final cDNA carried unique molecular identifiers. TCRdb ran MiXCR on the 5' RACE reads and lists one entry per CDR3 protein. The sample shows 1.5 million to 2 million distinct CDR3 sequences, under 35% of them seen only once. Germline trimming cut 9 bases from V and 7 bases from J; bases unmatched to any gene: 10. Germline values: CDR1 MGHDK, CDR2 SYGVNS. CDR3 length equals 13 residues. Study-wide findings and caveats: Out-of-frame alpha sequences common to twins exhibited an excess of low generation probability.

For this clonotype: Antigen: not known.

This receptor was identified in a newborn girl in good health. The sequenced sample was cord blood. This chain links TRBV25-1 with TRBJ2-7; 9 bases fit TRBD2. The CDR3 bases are TGTGCCAGTAGCGGGAGAACCCACAATGAGCAGTACTTC. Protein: CASSGRTHNEQYF.